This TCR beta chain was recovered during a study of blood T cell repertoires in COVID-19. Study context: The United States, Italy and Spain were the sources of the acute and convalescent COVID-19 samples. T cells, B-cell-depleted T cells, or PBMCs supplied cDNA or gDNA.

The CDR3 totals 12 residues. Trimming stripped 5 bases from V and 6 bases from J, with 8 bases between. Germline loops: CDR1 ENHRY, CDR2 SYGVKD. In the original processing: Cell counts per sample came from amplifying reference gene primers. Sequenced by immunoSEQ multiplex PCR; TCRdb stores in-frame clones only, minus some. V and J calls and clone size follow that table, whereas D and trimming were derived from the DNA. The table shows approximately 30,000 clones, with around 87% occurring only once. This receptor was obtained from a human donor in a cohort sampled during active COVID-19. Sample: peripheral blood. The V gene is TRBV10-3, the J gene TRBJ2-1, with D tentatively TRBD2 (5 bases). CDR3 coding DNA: TGTGCCATCAGTCAAACTAGCAATGAGCAGTTCTTC. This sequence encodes CAISQTSNEQFF.